The entry below describes one T cell receptor beta chain. Its antigen is unknown. This sample is part of a study of siplizumab effects on memory and regulatory T cells. This table comes from immunoSEQ multiplex PCR, and its TCRdb copy is limited to in-frame clones, with some not included. The sample lists roughly 100,000 clones, 80% to 95% occurring once. Study-level points and caveats: Treg-derived clones made up an average of around 67% of mappable alloreactive CD4+ clones with siplizumab and over 25% in controls. Naive T cells were seen as more diverse than memory cells and as major alloresponse contributors.

What was sequenced was CD4+ T cells sorted from blood. This TCR was sampled from a human donor in good health.

The CDR3 reads CASSVGLRDRNTEAFF. CDR3 bases: TGTGCCAGCAGCGTAGGACTCCGGGACAGAAACACTGAAGCTTTCTTT. This chain links TRBV9 with TRBJ1-1, with 7 nucleotides matching TRBD1. CDR3 length equals 16 residues. Losses at the gene ends were 0 bases for V and 2 bases for J; bases not matched to a gene: 7. Germline V gives CDR1 SGDLS, CDR2 YYNGEE.